This T cell receptor beta chain appears in the sequencing data of a study of T-cell reconstitution after alpha-beta-depleted transplantation in children. Library preparation (for TCRbeta) was performed with unique molecular identifiers. TCRdb fed the PCR reads into MiXCR, producing one record per CDR3 protein. The sample shows around 200,000 distinct CDR3 sequences, roughly 18% of them seen only once. Trimming left V 3 bases short and J 0 bases short, with 9 bases between. CDR3 length: 16 amino acids. This sequence originates from a male patient between 2 and 10 years old who had a stem cell transplant for acute lymphoblastic leukemia, so the T cells may come from the graft donor. The material was PBMCs, mostly from graft donor cells, obtained 360 days after TCRalphabeta/CD19-depleted stem cell transplant. The chain is built from TRBV12-3 or TRBV12-4 and TRBJ1-6; D remains unclear. CDR3 in amino acids: CASSLGRNSYNSPLHF. CDR3 DNA: TGTGCCAGCAGTTTGGGCAGAAACTCCTATAATTCACCCCTCCACTTT.